Listed here are 5 T cell receptor beta chains from one sample, sequenced in a study of blood T cell repertoires in COVID-19. Using immunoSEQ multiplex PCR, the repertoire was profiled, and TCRdb retains in-frame clones only, with some absent. The sample holds some 150,000 clones, 84% seen once. The sample was PBMCs or T cells enriched from blood (not recorded which). The source is a woman between 50 and 59 years old who had been exposed to COVID-19.

The gene calls are TRBV18 and TRBJ1-3; D gene unclear. The CDR3 consists of 15 residues. Trimming took off 2 bases at V and 8 bases at J, with 16 bases between the two ends. CDR1 and CDR2 (germline): KGHSH, LQKENI. This chain's CDR3 is CASSPEGIWRHTIYF. The CDR3 region has the DNA TGTGCCAGCTCACCAGAGGGAATTTGGAGACACACCATATATTTT. The full variable domain, rest sourced from reference TRBV18 and TRBJ1-3, is NAGVMQNPRHLVRRRGQEARLRCSPMKGHSHVYWYRQLPEEGLKFMVYLQKENIIDESGMPKERFSAEFPKEGPSILRIQQVVRGDSAAYFCASSPEGIWRHTIYFGEGSWLTVV.

V is TRBV7-2 and J is TRBJ1-5, with 7 bases that match TRBD1. Looked up from germline, CDR1 is SGHTA and CDR2 is FQGNSA. This CDR3 is built from 15 residues. V was clipped by 0 bases and J by 2 bases; unmatched bases: 1. The CDR3 protein is CASSLAGQGNQPQHF. The CDR3 nucleotides are TGTGCCAGCAGCTTAGCTGGACAGGGCAATCAGCCCCAGCATTTT.

This clone was recorded only once. This sequence joins TRBV28 and TRBJ2-5; 9 bases are shared with TRBD2. The CDR3 covers 18 residues. Germline lookup yields CDR1 MDHEN and CDR2 SYDVKM. Trimming removed 3 bases from V and 7 bases from J; junction bases left unmatched: 18. CDR3 DNA sequence: TGTGCCAGCAGTTTTTTTCGTGGACTAGCGCATAACAGGGGGACCCAGTACTTC. Its translation is CASSFFRGLAHNRGTQYF.

This chain uses TRBV10-2 with TRBJ1-2; no clear D. The V end lost 3 bases, the J end lost 7 bases, and 15 bases lay between the germline ends. This CDR3 has 14 amino acids. Germline assignment: CDR1 WSHSY and CDR2 SAAADI. The CDR3 bases are TGCGCCAGCAGTGACCCCACACCGGCGGGTGGCTACACCTTC. Translated, it gives CASSDPTPAGGYTF.

The rearrangement joins TRBV3-1 (or the pseudogene TRBV3-2) to TRBJ2-2; 9 bases match TRBD2. The trim removed 1 base at V and 0 bases at J, leaving 9 bases unmatched. Germline values: CDR1 LGHDT, CDR2 YNNKEL (reference sequence). This CDR3 is 19 amino acids long. Here the CDR3 DNA reads TGTGCCAGCAGCCAAGGTTTTAGGACTAGCGCAGCGAACACCGGGGAGCTGTTTTTT. It yields the protein CASSQGFRTSAANTGELFF.